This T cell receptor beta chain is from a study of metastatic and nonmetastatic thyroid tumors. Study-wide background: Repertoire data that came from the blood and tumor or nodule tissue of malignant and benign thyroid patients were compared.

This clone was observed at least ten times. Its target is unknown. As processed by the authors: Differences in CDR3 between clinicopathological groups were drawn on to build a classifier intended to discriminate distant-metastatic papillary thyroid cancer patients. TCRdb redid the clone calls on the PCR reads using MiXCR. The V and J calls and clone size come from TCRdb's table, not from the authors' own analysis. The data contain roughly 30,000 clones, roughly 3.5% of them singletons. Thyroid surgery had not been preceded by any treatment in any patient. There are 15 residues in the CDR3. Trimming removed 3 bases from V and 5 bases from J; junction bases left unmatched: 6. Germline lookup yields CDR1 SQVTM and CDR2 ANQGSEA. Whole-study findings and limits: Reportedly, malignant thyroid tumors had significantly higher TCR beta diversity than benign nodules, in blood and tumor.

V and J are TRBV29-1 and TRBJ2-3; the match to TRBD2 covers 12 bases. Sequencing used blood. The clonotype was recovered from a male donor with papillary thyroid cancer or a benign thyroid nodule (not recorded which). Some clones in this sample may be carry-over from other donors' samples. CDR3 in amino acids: CSVERASGRGDTQYF. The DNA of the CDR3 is TGCAGCGTTGAGAGGGCTAGCGGGAGGGGAGATACGCAGTATTTT.